This T cell receptor (beta chain) originates from a study of T-cell reconstitution after alpha-beta-depleted transplantation in children. This clonotype was seen many times. The CDR3 loop spans 14 amino acids. The germline gives CDR1 DFQATT, CDR2 SNEGSKA (reference sequence). Trimming removed 6 bases at V and 0 bases at J, with 12 bases between. The library targeted TCRbeta and was prepared with unique molecular identifiers. Each CDR3 protein is one row after TCRdb ran MiXCR on the PCR reads. The sample includes roughly 590,000 distinct CDR3 sequences, 16% of them seen just once. This sequence joins TRBV20-1 and TRBJ1-5; the D is unclear. The clonotype was recovered from a human donor who donated a stem cell graft to a child with acute myeloid leukemia. The input for sequencing was PBMCs from the stem cell graft donor, taken from the stem cell graft. The CDR3 region has the DNA TGCAGTGCCCGGACGGACTATAGCAATCAGCCCCAGCATTTT. This translates into CSARTDYSNQPQHF.